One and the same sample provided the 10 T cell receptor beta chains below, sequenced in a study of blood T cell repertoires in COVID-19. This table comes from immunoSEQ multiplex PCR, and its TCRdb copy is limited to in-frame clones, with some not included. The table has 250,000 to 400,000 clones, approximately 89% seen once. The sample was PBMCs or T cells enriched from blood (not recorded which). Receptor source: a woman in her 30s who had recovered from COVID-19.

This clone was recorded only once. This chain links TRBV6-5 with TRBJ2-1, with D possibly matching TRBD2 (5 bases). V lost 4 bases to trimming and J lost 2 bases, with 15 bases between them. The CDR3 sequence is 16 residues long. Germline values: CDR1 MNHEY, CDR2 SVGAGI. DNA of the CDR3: TGTGCCAGCAGTTCGGGGTCCCGCCCCCCCTACAATGAGCAGTTCTTC. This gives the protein CASSSGSRPPYNEQFF.

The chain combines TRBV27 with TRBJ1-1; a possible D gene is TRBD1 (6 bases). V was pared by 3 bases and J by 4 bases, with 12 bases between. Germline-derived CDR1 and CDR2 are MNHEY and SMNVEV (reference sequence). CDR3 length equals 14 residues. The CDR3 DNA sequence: TGTGCCAGCAGTTTGGGGGGGGCGCCCACTGAAGCTTTCTTT. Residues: CASSLGGAPTEAFF.

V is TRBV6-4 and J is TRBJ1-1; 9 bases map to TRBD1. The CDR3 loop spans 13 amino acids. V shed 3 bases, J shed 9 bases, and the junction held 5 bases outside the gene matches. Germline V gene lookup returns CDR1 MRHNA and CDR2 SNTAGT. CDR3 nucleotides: TGTGCCAGCAGTGAACAGACAGGGGGGAAAGCTTTCTTT. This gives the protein CASSEQTGGKAFF.

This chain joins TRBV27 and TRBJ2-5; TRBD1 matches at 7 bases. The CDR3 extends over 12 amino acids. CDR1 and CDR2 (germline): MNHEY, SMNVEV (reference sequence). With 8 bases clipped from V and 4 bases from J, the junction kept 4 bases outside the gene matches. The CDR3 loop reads CASAGGRETQYF. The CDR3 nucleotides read TGTGCCAGCGCAGGGGGACGAGAGACCCAGTACTTC.

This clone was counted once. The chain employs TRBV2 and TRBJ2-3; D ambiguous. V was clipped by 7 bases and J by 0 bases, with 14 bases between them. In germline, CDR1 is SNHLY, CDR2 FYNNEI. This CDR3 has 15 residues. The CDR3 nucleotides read TGTGCCAGCACCCGAAGACTTACTAGCACAGATACGCAGTATTTT. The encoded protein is CASTRRLTSTDTQYF.

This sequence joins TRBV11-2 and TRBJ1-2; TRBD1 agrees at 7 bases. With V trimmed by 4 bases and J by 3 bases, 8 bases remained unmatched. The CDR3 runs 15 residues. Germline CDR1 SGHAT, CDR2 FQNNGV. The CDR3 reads CASSSLWTGHYGYTF. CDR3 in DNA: TGTGCCAGCAGCTCTCTATGGACAGGCCACTATGGCTACACCTTC. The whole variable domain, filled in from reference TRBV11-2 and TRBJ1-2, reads EAGVAQSPRYKIIEKRQSVAFWCNPISGHATLYWYQQILGQGPKLLIQFQNNGVVDDSQLPKDRFSAERLKGVDSTLKIQPAKLEDSAVYLCASSSLWTGHYGYTFGSGTRLTVV.

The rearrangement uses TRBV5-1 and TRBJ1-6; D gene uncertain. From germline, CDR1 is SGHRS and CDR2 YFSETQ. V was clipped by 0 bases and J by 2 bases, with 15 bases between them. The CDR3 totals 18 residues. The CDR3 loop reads CASSLEGLDGAYNSPLHF. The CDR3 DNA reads TGCGCCAGCAGCTTGGAAGGGTTGGACGGGGCCTATAATTCACCCCTCCACTTT. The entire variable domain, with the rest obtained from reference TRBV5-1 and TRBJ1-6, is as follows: KAGVTQTPRYLIKTRGQQVTLSCSPISGHRSVSWYQQTPGQGLQFLFEYFSETQRNKGNFPGRFSGRQFSNSRSEMNVSTLELGDSALYLCASSLEGLDGAYNSPLHFGNGTRLTVT.

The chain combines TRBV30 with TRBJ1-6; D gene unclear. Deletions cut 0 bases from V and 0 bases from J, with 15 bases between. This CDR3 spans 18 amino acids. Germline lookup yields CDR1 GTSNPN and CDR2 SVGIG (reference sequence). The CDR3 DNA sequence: TGTGCCTGGAGTGTCCCGGGAGGCCCTAACTCCTATAATTCACCCCTCCACTTT. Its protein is CAWSVPGGPNSYNSPLHF.

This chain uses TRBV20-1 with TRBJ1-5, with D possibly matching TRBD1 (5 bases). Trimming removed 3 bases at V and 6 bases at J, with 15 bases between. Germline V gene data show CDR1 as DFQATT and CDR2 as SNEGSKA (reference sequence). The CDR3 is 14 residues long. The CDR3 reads CSASPSGGFQPQHF. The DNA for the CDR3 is TGCAGTGCTAGTCCTTCCGGGGGATTTCAGCCCCAGCATTTT.

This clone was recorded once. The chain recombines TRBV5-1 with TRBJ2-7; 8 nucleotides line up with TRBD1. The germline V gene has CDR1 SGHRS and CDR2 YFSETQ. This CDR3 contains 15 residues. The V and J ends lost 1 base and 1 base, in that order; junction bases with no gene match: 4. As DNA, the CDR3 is TGCGCCAGCAGCTTGACAGGACAGGGTTCCTACGAGCAGTACTTC. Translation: CASSLTGQGSYEQYF.